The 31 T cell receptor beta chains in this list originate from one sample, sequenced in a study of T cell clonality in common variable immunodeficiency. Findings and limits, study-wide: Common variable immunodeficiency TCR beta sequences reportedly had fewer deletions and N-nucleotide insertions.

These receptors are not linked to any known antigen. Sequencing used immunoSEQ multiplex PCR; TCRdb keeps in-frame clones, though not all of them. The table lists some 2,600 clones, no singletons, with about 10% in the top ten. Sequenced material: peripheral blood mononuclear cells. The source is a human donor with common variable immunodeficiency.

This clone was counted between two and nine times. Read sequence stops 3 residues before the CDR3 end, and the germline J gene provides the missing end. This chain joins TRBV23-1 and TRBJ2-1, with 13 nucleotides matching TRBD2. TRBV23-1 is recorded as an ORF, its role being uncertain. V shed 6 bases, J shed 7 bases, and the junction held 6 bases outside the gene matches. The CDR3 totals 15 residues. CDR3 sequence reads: CASRTSGGKGNEQFF. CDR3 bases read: TGCGCCAGCAGGACTAGCGGGGGGAAGGGAAATGAG.

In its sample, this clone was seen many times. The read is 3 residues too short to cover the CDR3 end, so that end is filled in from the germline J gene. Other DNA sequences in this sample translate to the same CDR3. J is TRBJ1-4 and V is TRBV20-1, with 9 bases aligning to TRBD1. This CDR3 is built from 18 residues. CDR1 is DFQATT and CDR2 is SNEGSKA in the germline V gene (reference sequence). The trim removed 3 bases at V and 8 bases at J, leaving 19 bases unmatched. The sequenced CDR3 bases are TGCAGTGCTAGCCCCCCGGGACAGGGTTCGATAGGAAGGGAAAAA. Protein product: CSASPPGQGSIGREK. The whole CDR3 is CSASPPGQGSIGREKLFF.

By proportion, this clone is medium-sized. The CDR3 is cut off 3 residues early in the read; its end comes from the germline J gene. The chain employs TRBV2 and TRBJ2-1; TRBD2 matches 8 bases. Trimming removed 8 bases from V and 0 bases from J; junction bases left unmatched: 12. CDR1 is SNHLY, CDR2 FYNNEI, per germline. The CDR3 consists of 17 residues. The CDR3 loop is CASGGTSGGSSYNEQFF. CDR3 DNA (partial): TGTGCCAGCGGAGGGACTAGTGGGGGCTCCTCCTACAATGAG.

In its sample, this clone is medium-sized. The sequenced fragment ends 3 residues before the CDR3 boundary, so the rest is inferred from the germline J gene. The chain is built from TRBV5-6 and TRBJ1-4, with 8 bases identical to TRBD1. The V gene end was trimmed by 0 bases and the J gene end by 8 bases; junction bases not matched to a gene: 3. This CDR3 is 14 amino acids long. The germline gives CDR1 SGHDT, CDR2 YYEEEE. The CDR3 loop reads CASSLGWTGEKLFF. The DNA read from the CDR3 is TGTGCCAGCAGCTTGGGTTGGACAGGGGAAAAA.

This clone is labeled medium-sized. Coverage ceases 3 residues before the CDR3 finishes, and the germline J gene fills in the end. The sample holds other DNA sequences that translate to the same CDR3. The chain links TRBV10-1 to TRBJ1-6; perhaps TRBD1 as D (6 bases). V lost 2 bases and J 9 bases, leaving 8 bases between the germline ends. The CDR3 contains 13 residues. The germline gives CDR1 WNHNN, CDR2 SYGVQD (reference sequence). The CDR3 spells CASSEGRGSPLHF. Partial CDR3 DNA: TGCGCCAGCAGTGAGGGCAGGGGTTCACCC.

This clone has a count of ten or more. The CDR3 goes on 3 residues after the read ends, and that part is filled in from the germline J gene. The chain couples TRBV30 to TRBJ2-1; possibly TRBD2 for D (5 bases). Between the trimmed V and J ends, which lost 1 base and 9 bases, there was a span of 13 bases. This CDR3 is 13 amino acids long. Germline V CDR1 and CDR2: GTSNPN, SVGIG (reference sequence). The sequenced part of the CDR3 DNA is TGTGCCTGGAGTGGTGTGGTAAGCGGTGAG. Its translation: CAWSGVVSGE. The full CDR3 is CAWSGVVSGEQFF.

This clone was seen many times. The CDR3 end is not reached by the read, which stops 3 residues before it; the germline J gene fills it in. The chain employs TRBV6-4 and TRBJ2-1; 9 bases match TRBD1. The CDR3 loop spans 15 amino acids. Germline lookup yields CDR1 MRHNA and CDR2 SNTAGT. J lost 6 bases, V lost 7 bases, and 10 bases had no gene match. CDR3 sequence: CASKPGQGGGNEQFF. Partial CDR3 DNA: TGTGCCAGCAAACCGGGACAGGGTGGGGGCAATGAG.

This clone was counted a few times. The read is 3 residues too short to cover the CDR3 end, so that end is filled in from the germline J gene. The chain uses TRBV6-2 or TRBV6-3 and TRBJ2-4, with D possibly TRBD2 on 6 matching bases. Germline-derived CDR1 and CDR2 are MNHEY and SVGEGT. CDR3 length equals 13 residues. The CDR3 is CASRGVGGTTQYF. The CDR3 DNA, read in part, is TGTGCCAGCAGGGGAGTGGGGGGAACCACT.

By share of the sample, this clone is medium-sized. This CDR3 is CSASRGGRGNQPQHF. The sequenced part of the CDR3 DNA is TGCAGTGCTAGCCGGGGAGGTCGGGGGAATCAGCCC. This chain joins TRBV20-1 and TRBJ1-5; possibly TRBD1 for D (5 bases). The CDR3 end falls 3 residues outside the read, so it is completed with the germline J gene. Trimming cost V 3 bases and J 4 bases, with 16 bases left between them. The CDR3 is 15 amino acids. The germline V gene encodes CDR1 DFQATT and CDR2 SNEGSKA (reference sequence).

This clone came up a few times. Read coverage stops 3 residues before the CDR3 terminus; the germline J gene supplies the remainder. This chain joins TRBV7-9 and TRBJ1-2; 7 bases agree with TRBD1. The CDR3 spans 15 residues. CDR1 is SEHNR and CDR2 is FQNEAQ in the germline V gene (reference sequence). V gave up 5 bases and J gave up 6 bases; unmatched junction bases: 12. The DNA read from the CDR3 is TGTGCCAGCAGCCATTATGACAGGGAGGCTAATGGC. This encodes CASSHYDREANG. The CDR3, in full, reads CASSHYDREANGYTF.

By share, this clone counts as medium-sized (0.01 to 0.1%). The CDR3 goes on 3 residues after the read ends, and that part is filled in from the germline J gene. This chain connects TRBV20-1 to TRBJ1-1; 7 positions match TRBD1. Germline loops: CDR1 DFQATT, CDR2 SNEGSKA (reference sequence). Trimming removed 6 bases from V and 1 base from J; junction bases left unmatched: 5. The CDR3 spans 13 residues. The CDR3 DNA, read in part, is TGCAGTGCCCAGGGACAGACGAACACTGAA. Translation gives CSAQGQTNTE. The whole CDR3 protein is CSAQGQTNTEAFF.

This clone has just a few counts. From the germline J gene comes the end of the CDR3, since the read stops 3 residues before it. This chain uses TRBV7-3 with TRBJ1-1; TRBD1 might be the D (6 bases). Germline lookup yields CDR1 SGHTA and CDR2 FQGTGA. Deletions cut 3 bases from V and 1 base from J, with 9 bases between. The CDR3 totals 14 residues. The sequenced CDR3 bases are TGTGCCAGCAGCTTTACAGGGAAGAACACTGAA. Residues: CASSFTGKNTE. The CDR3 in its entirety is CASSFTGKNTEAFF.

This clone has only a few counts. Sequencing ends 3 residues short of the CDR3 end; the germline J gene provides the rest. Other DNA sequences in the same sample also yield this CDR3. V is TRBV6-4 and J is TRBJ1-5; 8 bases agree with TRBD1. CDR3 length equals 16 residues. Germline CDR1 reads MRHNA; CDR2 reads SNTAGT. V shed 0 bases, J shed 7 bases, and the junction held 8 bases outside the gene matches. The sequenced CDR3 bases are TGTGCCAGCAGTGACTCACCAGGGGGCCGGACGCAGCCC. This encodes CASSDSPGGRTQP. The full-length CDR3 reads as CASSDSPGGRTQPQHF.

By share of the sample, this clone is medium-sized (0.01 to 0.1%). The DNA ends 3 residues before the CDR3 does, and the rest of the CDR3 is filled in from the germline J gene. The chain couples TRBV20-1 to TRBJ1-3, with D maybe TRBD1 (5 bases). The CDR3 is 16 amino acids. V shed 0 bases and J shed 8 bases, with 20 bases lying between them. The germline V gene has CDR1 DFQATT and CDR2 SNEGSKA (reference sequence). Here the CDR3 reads CSARDLVGGEVDTIYF. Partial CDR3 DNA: TGCAGTGCTAGAGATTTGGTCGGGGGGGAGGTAGACACC.

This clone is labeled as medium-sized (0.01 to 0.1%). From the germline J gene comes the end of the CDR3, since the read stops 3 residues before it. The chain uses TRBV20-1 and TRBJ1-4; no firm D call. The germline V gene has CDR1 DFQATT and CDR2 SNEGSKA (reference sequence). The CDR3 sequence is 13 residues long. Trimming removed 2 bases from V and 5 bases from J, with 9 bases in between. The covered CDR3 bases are TGCAGTGCTAGATCAGGCGCCAATGAAAAA. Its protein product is CSARSGANEK. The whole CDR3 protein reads CSARSGANEKLFF.

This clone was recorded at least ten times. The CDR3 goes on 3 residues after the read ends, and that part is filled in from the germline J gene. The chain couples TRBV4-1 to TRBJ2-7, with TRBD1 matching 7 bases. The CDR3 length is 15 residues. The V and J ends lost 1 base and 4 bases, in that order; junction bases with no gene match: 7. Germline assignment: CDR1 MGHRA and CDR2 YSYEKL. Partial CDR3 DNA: TGCGCCAGCAGCCAAGCCCCTGGGACAGCTTACGAG. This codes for CASSQAPGTAYE. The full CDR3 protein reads CASSQAPGTAYEQYF.

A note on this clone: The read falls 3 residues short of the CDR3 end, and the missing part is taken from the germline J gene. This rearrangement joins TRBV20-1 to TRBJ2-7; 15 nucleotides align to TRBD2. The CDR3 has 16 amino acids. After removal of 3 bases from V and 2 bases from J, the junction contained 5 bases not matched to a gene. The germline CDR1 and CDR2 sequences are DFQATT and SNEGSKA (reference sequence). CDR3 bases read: TGCAGTGCTAGTGGGACTAGCGGGGGGATTACCTACGAG. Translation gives CSASGTSGGITYE. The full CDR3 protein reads CSASGTSGGITYEQYF.

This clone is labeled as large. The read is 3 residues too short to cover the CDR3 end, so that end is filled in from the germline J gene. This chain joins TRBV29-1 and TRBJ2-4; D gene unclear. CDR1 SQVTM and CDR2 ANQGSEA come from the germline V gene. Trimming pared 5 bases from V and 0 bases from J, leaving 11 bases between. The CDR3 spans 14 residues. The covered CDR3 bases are TGCAGCGTTTCAGCAGGATTAGCCAAAAACATT. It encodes CSVSAGLAKNI. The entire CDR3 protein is CSVSAGLAKNIQYF.

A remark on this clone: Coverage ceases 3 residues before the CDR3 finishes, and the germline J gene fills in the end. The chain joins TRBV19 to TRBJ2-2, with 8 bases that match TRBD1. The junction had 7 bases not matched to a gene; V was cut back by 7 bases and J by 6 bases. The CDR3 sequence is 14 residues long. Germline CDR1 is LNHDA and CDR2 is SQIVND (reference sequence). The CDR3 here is CASIDRGVPGELFF. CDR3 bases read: TGTGCCAGTATTGACAGGGGAGTGCCCGGGGAG.

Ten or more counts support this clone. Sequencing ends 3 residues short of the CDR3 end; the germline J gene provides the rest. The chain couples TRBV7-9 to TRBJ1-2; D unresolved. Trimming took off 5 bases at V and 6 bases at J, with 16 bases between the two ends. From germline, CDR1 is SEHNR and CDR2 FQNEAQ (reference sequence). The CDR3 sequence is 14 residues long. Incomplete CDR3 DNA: TGTGCCAGCAGCCCCGGGGTTTTCTCAGATGGC. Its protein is CASSPGVFSDG. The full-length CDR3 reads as CASSPGVFSDGYTF.

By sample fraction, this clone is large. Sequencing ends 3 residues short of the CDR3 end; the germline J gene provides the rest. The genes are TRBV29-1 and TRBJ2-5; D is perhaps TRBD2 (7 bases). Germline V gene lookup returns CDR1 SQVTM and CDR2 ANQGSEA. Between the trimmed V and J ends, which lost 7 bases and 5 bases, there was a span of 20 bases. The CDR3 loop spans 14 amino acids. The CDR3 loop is CSARTSGGAETQYF. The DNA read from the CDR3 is TGCAGCGCACGGACTAGTGGGGGGGCTGAGACC.

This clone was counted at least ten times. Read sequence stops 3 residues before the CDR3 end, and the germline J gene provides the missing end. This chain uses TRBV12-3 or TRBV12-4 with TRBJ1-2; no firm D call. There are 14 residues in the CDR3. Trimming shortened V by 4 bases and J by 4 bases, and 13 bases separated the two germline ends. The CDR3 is CASSSQSGAYGYTF. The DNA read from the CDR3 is TGTGCCAGCAGTTCCCAGAGCGGCGCCTATGGC.

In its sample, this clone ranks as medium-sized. CDR3 DNA, as far as it was read: TGCAGTGCTAGAGTAGGGACTCCGCAAGAGACC. Its protein product is CSARVGTPQET. The whole CDR3 sequence is CSARVGTPQETQYF. The V gene is TRBV20-1, the J gene TRBJ2-5, with TRBD2 as a possible D gene (6 bases). The read comes to an end 3 residues before the CDR3 does, leaving the germline J gene to fill in the end. This CDR3 region has 14 residues. Germline lookup yields CDR1 DFQATT and CDR2 SNEGSKA (reference sequence). V lost 1 base to trimming and J lost 2 bases, with 11 bases between them.

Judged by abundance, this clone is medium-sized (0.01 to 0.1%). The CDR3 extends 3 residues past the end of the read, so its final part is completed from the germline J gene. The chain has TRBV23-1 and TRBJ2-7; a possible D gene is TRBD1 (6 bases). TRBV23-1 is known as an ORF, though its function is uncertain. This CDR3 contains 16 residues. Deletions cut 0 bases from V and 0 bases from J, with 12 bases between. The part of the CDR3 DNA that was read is TGCGCCAGCAGTCAATCCGGGACACCTAGCTCCTACGAG. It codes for CASSQSGTPSSYE. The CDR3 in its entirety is CASSQSGTPSSYEQYF.

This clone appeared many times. The CDR3 region is CASRRQGNSNQPQHF. The sequenced part of the CDR3 DNA is TGTGCCAGCAGAAGACAGGGAAATAGCAATCAGCCC. This rearrangement joins TRBV2 to TRBJ1-5; 7 positions agree with TRBD1. The sequence runs out 3 residues before the end of the CDR3; the remainder is reconstructed from the germline J gene. The CDR3 is 15 amino acids. V gave up 6 bases and J gave up 0 bases; unmatched junction bases: 5. CDR1 is SNHLY, CDR2 FYNNEI, per germline.

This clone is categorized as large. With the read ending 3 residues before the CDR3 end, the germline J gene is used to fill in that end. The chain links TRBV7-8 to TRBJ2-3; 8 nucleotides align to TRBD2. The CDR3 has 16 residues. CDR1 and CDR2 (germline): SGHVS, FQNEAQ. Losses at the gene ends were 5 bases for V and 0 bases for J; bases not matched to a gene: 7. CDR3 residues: CASSTGLAESTDTQYF. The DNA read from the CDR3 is TGTGCCAGCAGCACCGGACTAGCAGAGAGCACAGATACG.

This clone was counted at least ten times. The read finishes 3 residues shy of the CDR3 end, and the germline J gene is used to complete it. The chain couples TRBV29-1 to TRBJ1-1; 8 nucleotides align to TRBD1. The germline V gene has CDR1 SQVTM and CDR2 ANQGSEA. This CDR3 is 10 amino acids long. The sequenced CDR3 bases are TGCAGCGGTAGACAGGGGGAA. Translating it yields CSGRQGE. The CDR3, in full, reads CSGRQGEAFF.

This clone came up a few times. The sequenced part of the CDR3 DNA is TGCGCCAGCAGGATTGGAGACAGGGGGCCCTGCAATGAG. Protein product: CASRIGDRGPCNE. From start to end, the CDR3 is CASRIGDRGPCNEQFF. The rearrangement uses TRBV23-1 and TRBJ2-1; 10 bases fit TRBD1. Coverage ceases 3 residues before the CDR3 finishes, and the germline J gene fills in the end. TRBV23-1 is known as an ORF, though its function is uncertain. The CDR3 is 16 residues long. V lost 6 bases to trimming and J lost 6 bases; unmatched junction nucleotides: 11.

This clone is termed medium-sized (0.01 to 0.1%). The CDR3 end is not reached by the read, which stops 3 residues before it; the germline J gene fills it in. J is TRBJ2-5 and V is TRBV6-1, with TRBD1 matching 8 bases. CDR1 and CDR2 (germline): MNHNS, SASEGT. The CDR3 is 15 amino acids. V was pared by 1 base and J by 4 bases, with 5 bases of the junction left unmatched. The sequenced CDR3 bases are TGTGCCAGCAGTGAAGGTGGACAGGGAGCAGAGACC. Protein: CASSEGGQGAET. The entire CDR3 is CASSEGGQGAETQYF.

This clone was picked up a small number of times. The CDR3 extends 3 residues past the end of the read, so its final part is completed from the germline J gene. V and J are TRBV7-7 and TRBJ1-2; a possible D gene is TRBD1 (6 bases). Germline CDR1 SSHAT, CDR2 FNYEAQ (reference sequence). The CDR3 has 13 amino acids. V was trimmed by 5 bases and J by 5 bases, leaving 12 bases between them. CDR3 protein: CASSLRQVYGYTF. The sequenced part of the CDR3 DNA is TGTGCCAGCAGCCTTCGACAGGTATATGGC. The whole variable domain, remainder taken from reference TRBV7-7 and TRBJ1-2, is GAGVSQSPRYKVTKRGQDVTLRCDPISSHATLYWYQQALGQGPEFLTYFNYEAQPDKSGLPSDRFSAERPEGSISTLTIQRTEQRDSAMYRCASSLRQVYGYTFGSGTRLTVV.

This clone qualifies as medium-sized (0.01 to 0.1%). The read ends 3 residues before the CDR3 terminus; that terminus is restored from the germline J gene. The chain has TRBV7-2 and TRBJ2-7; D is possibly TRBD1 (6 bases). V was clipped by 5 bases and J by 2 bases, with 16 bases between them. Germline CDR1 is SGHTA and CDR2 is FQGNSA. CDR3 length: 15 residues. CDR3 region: CASSPQSGATYEQYF. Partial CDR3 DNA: TGTGCCAGCAGCCCGCAGTCAGGGGCTACCTACGAG.